One and the same sample provided the 15 T cell receptor beta chains below, sequenced in a study of T cells expressing NK-cell markers. TCRdb reprocessed the 5' RACE reads, keeping one entry per CDR3 protein, no DNA. The sample spans a few hundred thousand distinct CDR3 sequences; the ten largest clones claim over 4%. Sequences were obtained from blood T cells: a sorted CD56 or NKG2C T cell subset, CD4+ or CD8+ T cells, or bulk PBMC T cells (not recorded which). The receptor source for this set is a man aged 18 to 70 in good health.

The chain couples TRBV4-1 to TRBJ1-2; no DNA is available, so the TRBD1 call from TCRdb remains unchecked. Germline CDR1 MGHRA, CDR2 YSYEKL. This CDR3 is 16 amino acids long. The CDR3 sequence: CASSQDKDRVVYGYTF.

The gene calls are TRBV6-1 and TRBJ1-6; absent DNA, TCRdb's TRBD1 call cannot be checked. Germline CDR1 MNHNS, CDR2 SASEGT. The CDR3 has 15 residues. CDR3 loop: CASSPPGQRDSPLHF.

V is TRBV7-2 and J is TRBJ1-5; TCRdb reports TRBD1, a call that lacks DNA to check it against. This CDR3 comprises 15 residues. The germline CDR1 and CDR2 sequences are SGHTA and FQGNSA. This chain's CDR3 is CASSLGDRYNQPQHF.

The chain links TRBV9 to TRBJ2-5; TCRdb indicates TRBD1, and absent DNA this call remains unverified. The CDR3 has 13 amino acids. Germline V gene lookup returns CDR1 SGDLS and CDR2 YYNGEE. The CDR3 loop is CASSVGSGGTQYF.

J is TRBJ2-3 and V is TRBV7-8; lacking DNA, the TRBD1 call made by TCRdb goes unchecked. The CDR3 covers 16 residues. The germline gives CDR1 SGHVS, CDR2 FQNEAQ. CDR3 residues: CASSLGASSATDTQYF.

This sequence joins TRBV15 and TRBJ2-7. This CDR3 contains 13 residues. CDR1 is LNHNV and CDR2 is YYDKDF in the germline V gene (reference sequence). CDR3 region: CATSDRISYEQYF.

The gene calls are TRBV11-3 and TRBJ2-2; the D gene TCRdb calls, TRBD1, cannot be checked with no DNA. The CDR3 is 15 residues long. CDR1 and CDR2 (germline): SGHNT, YENEEA. CDR3 sequence reads: CASSFDRGPTGELFF. The whole variable domain, remainder taken from reference TRBV11-3 and TRBJ2-2, is EAGVVQSPRYKIIEKKQPVAFWCNPISGHNTLYWYLQNLGQGPELLIRYENEEAVDDSQLPKDRFSAERLKGVDSTLKIQPAELGDSAVYLCASSFDRGPTGELFFGEGSRLTVL.

The J gene is TRBJ2-1, the V gene TRBV7-2; TCRdb's D gene call, TRBD2, goes unchecked for lack of DNA. Germline values: CDR1 SGHTA, CDR2 FQGNSA. The CDR3 runs to 16 residues. Here the CDR3 reads CASSPKTSGARDEQFF.

This CDR3 is CASSLGQLAGDNEQFF. This chain joins TRBV5-1 and TRBJ2-1; TCRdb selects TRBD2, and the lack of DNA leaves this call unchecked. CDR3 length: 16 amino acids. CDR1 is SGHRS and CDR2 is YFSETQ in the germline V gene.

This chain uses TRBV28 with TRBJ2-1. This CDR3 region has 12 residues. CDR1 and CDR2 (germline): MDHEN, SYDVKM. The CDR3 is CASRRTEEEQFF.

The chain joins TRBV6-5 to TRBJ2-3. Germline V gene data show CDR1 as MNHEY and CDR2 as SVGAGI. The CDR3 length is 14 residues. CDR3 sequence reads: CASSYGPNTDTQYF.

This CDR3 is CASSPGQGPLVAKNIQYF. This chain joins TRBV12-3 or TRBV12-4 and TRBJ2-4; TCRdb's assignment of TRBD1 cannot be checked, as there is no DNA. CDR3 length equals 18 residues.

The V call is TRBV25-1, the J call TRBJ2-7; TCRdb calls TRBD1, which cannot be checked without DNA. This CDR3 contains 13 residues. Germline V gene sequence: CDR1 MGHDK, CDR2 SYGVNS. CDR3 residues: CASSSPGEYEQYF.

This sequence joins TRBV5-1 and TRBJ1-2; checking the TCRdb D call of TRBD1 is not possible without DNA. This CDR3 region has 14 residues. Germline CDR1 SGHRS, CDR2 YFSETQ. The CDR3 loop reads CASSLTGGAYGYTF.

The chain couples TRBV19 to TRBJ2-1; with no DNA, the TCRdb D assignment of TRBD2 cannot be verified. This CDR3 has 16 residues. CDR1 and CDR2 from the germline V gene are LNHDA and SQIVND (reference sequence). This CDR3 reads CASSGPSGGVYNEQFF.